The 28 T cell receptor beta chains below come from one sample, sequenced in a study of neurological immune-mediated disorders. Using its own MiXCR run on the 5' RACE reads, TCRdb lists one record per CDR3 protein. The sample includes about 59,000 distinct CDR3 sequences, around 3.6% of them seen just once. The sequenced sample was PBMCs. These receptors all stem from a woman aged 25 to 45 with multiple sclerosis.

This clonotype was picked up many times. The rearrangement joins TRBV20-1 to TRBJ2-1; TRBD1 aligns across 10 bases. The germline V gene has CDR1 DFQATT and CDR2 SNEGSKA (reference sequence). The CDR3 totals 14 residues. V was pared by 2 bases and J by 8 bases, with 6 bases of the junction left unmatched. CDR3 region: CSARRQGAVDEQFF. CDR3 nucleotides: TGCAGTGCTAGAAGACAGGGGGCGGTCGATGAGCAGTTCTTC.

This clonotype was counted many times. V and J are TRBV7-9 and TRBJ1-6; no definite D call. Between the trimmed V and J ends, which lost 4 bases and 8 bases, there was a span of 9 bases. This CDR3 is 13 amino acids long. The germline V gene has CDR1 SEHNR and CDR2 FQNEAQ (reference sequence). CDR3: CASSSTTDSPLHF. The CDR3 DNA follows: TGTGCCAGCAGCTCCACGACGGATTCACCCCTCCACTTT.

This clonotype was seen repeatedly, ten times or more. This chain uses TRBV6-5 with TRBJ2-1, with D uncertain. The germline V gene encodes CDR1 MNHEY and CDR2 SVGAGI. V gave up 5 bases and J gave up 6 bases, with 14 bases separating them. The CDR3 length is 14 residues. CDR3 region: CASSLPGPTNEQFF. CDR3 bases: TGTGCCAGCAGTCTTCCCGGGCCGACCAATGAGCAGTTCTTC.

This clonotype showed up just a few times. The V and J genes are TRBV7-6 and TRBJ2-3, with unresolved D. Trimming shortened V by 5 bases and J by 7 bases, and 13 bases separated the two germline ends. From germline, CDR1 is SGHVS and CDR2 FNYEAQ. The CDR3 sequence is 13 residues long. In nucleotides, the CDR3 is TGTGCCAGCAGCCAGGTTCAAGGATATACGCAGTATTTT. Translating it yields CASSQVQGYTQYF.

This clonotype was found many times. This chain links TRBV20-1 with TRBJ1-1; D remains ambiguous. This CDR3 comprises 11 residues. Germline CDR1 and CDR2: DFQATT and SNEGSKA (reference sequence). Trimming stripped 2 bases from V and 11 bases from J, with 12 bases between. The CDR3 DNA is TGCAGTGCTAGACCTGGACTCCTTGCTTTCTTT. Residues: CSARPGLLAFF.

This clonotype was recorded at least ten times. The V gene is TRBV15, the J gene TRBJ2-2, with 14 bases lining up with TRBD2. CDR1 and CDR2 (germline): LNHNV, YYDKDF (reference sequence). The CDR3 contains 19 residues. V shed 2 bases and J 5 bases; nucleotides not matched to a gene: 10. This CDR3 is CATSRRFQTSGRDTGELFF. DNA for the CDR3: TGTGCCACCAGCAGACGATTCCAGACTAGCGGGAGGGATACCGGGGAGCTGTTTTTT.

This clonotype was seen at least ten times. The J gene is TRBJ1-4, the V gene TRBV5-1; 11 bases align to TRBD1. Germline values: CDR1 SGHRS, CDR2 YFSETQ. This CDR3 contains 14 residues. With 3 bases clipped from V and 7 bases from J, the junction kept 2 bases outside the gene matches. The CDR3 region is CASSSGTGGEKLFF. The CDR3 region has the DNA TGCGCCAGCAGCTCCGGGACAGGGGGTGAAAAACTGTTTTTT.

A word on this clonotype: With a much larger clone just one base away, this may be a read error. The rearrangement links TRBV5-5 to TRBJ2-7; D not resolved. The ends were cut back, 0 bases at V and 4 bases at J, with 8 bases in the middle. CDR1 and CDR2 (germline): SGHKS, YYEKEE (reference sequence). This CDR3 has 13 amino acids. CDR3 sequence (DNA): TGTGCCAGCAGCTTGGGGACCTTTTACGAGCAGTACTTC. Protein product: CASSLGTFYEQYF. The whole variable domain, remainder taken from reference TRBV5-5 and TRBJ2-7, is DAGVTQSPTHLIKTRGQQVTLRCSPISGHKSVSWYQQVLGQGPQFIFQYYEKEERGRGNFPDRFSARQFPNYSSELNVNALLLGDSALYLCASSLGTFYEQYFGPGTRLTVT.

This clonotype occurred a few times. The chain uses TRBV11-2 and TRBJ2-7; D gene uncertain. In germline, CDR1 is SGHAT, CDR2 FQNNGV. The CDR3 contains 13 residues. V was clipped by 2 bases and J by 0 bases, with 5 bases between them. The chain's CDR3 is CASSLNLSYEQYF. As DNA, the CDR3 is TGTGCCAGCAGCTTAAACCTCTCCTACGAGCAGTACTTC.

This clonotype was recorded at least ten times. The DNA is left out, because the CDR3 cannot be placed on it with certainty; the CDR3 is given as TCRdb lists it. The J gene is TRBJ1-5, the V gene TRBV9; the D call of TRBD1 is as the table states it, not checked on the DNA. The germline gives CDR1 SGDLS, CDR2 YYNGEE. The CDR3 extends over 14 residues, inclusive of both ends. CDR3 sequence reads: CASSVAGGNQPQNF.

This clonotype was counted ten times or more. This chain connects TRBV7-9 to TRBJ2-7, with D possibly being TRBD2 (7 bases). Germline CDR1 and CDR2: SEHNR and FQNEAQ (reference sequence). Deletions cut 3 bases from V and 6 bases from J, with 18 bases between. The CDR3 spans 15 residues. The CDR3 protein is CASSFVAGEGVEQYF. CDR3 nucleotides: TGTGCCAGCAGCTTTGTGGCGGGAGAGGGGGTCGAGCAGTACTTC.

Only a few counts were recorded for this clonotype. The chain carries TRBV29-1 and TRBJ1-5; 8 positions match TRBD1. The CDR3 covers 13 residues. The junction had 7 bases not matched to a gene; V was cut back by 5 bases and J by 7 bases. Germline assignment: CDR1 SQVTM and CDR2 ANQGSEA. The CDR3 DNA reads TGCAGCGTTCGGACAGGGATCAACCAGCCCCAGCATTTT. Amino acids: CSVRTGINQPQHF.

This clonotype was counted many times. The gene calls are TRBV20-1 and TRBJ2-1, with a tentative D call TRBD2 (5 bases). Germline V gene sequence: CDR1 DFQATT, CDR2 SNEGSKA (reference sequence). The V end lost 3 bases, the J end lost 0 bases, and 18 bases lay between the germline ends. CDR3 length: 17 amino acids. The CDR3 protein is CSARLRGREASYNEQFF. The CDR3 DNA reads TGCAGTGCTAGGCTTCGAGGTCGGGAAGCCTCCTACAATGAGCAGTTCTTC.

This clonotype was observed at least ten times. The chain is built from TRBV5-1 and TRBJ2-7, with 8 bases identical to TRBD2. The germline gives CDR1 SGHRS, CDR2 YFSETQ. V shed 5 bases and J 3 bases; nucleotides not matched to a gene: 4. The length of the CDR3 is 13 residues. CDR3 bases: TGCGCCAGCAGTAGCGGGACCCTCTACGAGCAGTACTTC. The encoded protein is CASSSGTLYEQYF.

This clonotype was counted many times. This chain joins TRBV15 and TRBJ1-4; 8 bases line up with TRBD1. Germline V gives CDR1 LNHNV, CDR2 YYDKDF (reference sequence). CDR3 length: 14 amino acids. V shed 8 bases and J 2 bases; nucleotides not matched to a gene: 4. For the CDR3, the DNA is TGTGCCACCGGGCGGACAGGGACTAATGAAAAACTGTTTTTT. Its translation: CATGRTGTNEKLFF.

As regards this clonotype: This may be a read error, as it is one base from a much larger clone. The chain uses TRBV25-1 and TRBJ2-6; 7 bases align to TRBD1. This CDR3 has 17 amino acids. Germline-derived CDR1 and CDR2 are MGHDK and SYGVNS. The CDR3: CASSTTTGISLATVLTF. The CDR3 DNA is TGTGCCAGCAGTACAACGACAGGGATCTCTTTGGCCACCGTCCTGACTTTC.

Concerning this clonotype itself: One base away lies a much larger clone, so this may be a sequencing read error. J is TRBJ1-5 and V is TRBV20-1, with a tentative D call TRBD1 (5 bases). Looked up from germline, CDR1 is DFQATT and CDR2 is SNEGSKA (reference sequence). The CDR3 is made up of 12 amino acids. The CDR3 loop is CSARPGTGGRIF. The CDR3 DNA reads as TGCAGTGCTAGACCCGGGACCGGGGGAAGAATTTTT.

In its sample, this clonotype was seen many times. The rearrangement uses TRBV9 and TRBJ2-3; the match to TRBD1 covers 8 bases. V gave up 4 bases and J gave up 3 bases; unmatched junction bases: 10. The CDR3 is 16 amino acids. The germline V gene has CDR1 SGDLS and CDR2 YYNGEE. The CDR3 DNA is TGTGCCAGCAGCCCAGGGGACAGGAGAATTACAGATACGCAGTATTTT. This translates into CASSPGDRRITDTQYF.

This clonotype was counted a few times. Possible read error: a much larger clone is one base away. The J gene is TRBJ1-1, the V gene TRBV7-2; D ambiguous. The CDR3 spans 11 residues. Trimming pared 6 bases from V and 10 bases from J, leaving 12 bases between. Germline V gives CDR1 SGHTA, CDR2 FQGNSA. CDR3 region: CASRLDKRAFF. For the CDR3, the DNA is TGTGCCAGCAGACTCGACAAACGAGCTTTCTTT.

In its sample, this clonotype was seen many times. This chain connects TRBV6-2 or TRBV6-3 to TRBJ2-7; D is uncertain. The germline V gene has CDR1 MNHEY and CDR2 SVGEGT. This CDR3 is built from 14 residues. Deletions cut 3 bases from V and 4 bases from J, with 13 bases between. The CDR3 bases are TGTGCCAGCAGTTATTACGGGCTTTGGTACGAGCAGTACTTC. It codes for CASSYYGLWYEQYF.

Many counts were recorded for this clonotype. V usage is TRBV28 and J usage is TRBJ1-5; D might be TRBD1 (5 bases). This CDR3 has 14 residues. In germline, CDR1 is MDHEN, CDR2 SYDVKM. Between the trimmed V and J ends, which lost 2 bases and 6 bases, there was a span of 11 bases. CDR3: CASSLSRGGQPQHF. The CDR3 coding sequence is TGTGCCAGCAGTTTAAGCCGTGGGGGTCAGCCCCAGCATTTT.

This clonotype was recorded many times. V gene TRBV5-1 combines with J gene TRBJ1-1; tentatively, D is TRBD1 (5 bases). With 1 base removed from V and 3 bases from J, the gap between germline ends came to 7 bases. Germline V lookup: CDR1 SGHRS, CDR2 YFSETQ. The CDR3 length is 13 residues. The CDR3 protein is CASSLTRDTEAFF. The CDR3, as DNA: TGCGCCAGCAGCTTGACCAGGGACACTGAAGCTTTCTTT.

This clonotype was detected many times. The chain joins TRBV4-2 to TRBJ2-3; 11 bases fit TRBD2. Germline values: CDR1 LGHNA, CDR2 YNFKEQ. The CDR3 runs to 16 residues. V shed 3 bases and J 2 bases; nucleotides not matched to a gene: 4. The CDR3 loop reads CASSQPSGRFTDTQYF. In DNA form, the CDR3 reads TGTGCCAGCAGCCAGCCTAGCGGGAGGTTCACAGATACGCAGTATTTT.

This clonotype was found many times. The gene calls are TRBV24-1 and TRBJ2-3; 7 bases match TRBD2. CDR1 is KGHDR and CDR2 is SFDVKD in the germline V gene. There are 13 residues in the CDR3. The junction had 5 bases not matched to a gene; V was cut back by 6 bases and J by 6 bases. The CDR3 bases are TGTGCCACCAGTCGGGAGGAATCCGATACGCAGTATTTT. Protein: CATSREESDTQYF.

This clonotype has ten or more counts. The gene calls are TRBV18 and TRBJ2-5; 7 bases fit TRBD1. Germline V gene sequence: CDR1 KGHSH, CDR2 LQKENI. CDR3 length equals 17 residues. V dropped 0 bases and J dropped 5; count of bases not matched to a gene: 12. This CDR3 reads CASSPPLDREWRETQYF. The CDR3 DNA reads TGTGCCAGCTCACCACCGCTAGACAGGGAATGGCGGGAGACCCAGTACTTC. The whole variable domain, remainder taken from reference TRBV18 and TRBJ2-5, is NAGVMQNPRHLVRRRGQEARLRCSPMKGHSHVYWYRQLPEEGLKFMVYLQKENIIDESGMPKERFSAEFPKEGPSILRIQQVVRGDSAAYFCASSPPLDREWRETQYFGPGTRLLVL.

This clonotype was recorded many times. The chain employs TRBV27 and TRBJ2-7; TRBD1 agrees at 9 bases. Trimming removed 5 bases from V and 5 bases from J; junction bases left unmatched: 13. The germline gives CDR1 MNHEY, CDR2 SMNVEV (reference sequence). The CDR3 loop spans 16 amino acids. The CDR3 loop reads CASSPLTGTGIDEQYF. The CDR3, as DNA: TGTGCCAGCAGTCCGTTGACCGGGACAGGGATAGACGAGCAGTACTTC.

Ten or more counts support this clonotype. The V and J genes are TRBV20-1 and TRBJ2-3; D call uncertain. V was trimmed by 2 bases and J by 2 bases, leaving 8 bases between them. CDR3 length equals 13 residues. The germline CDR1 and CDR2 sequences are DFQATT and SNEGSKA (reference sequence). CDR3: CSARHPVTDTQYF. CDR3 nucleotide sequence: TGCAGTGCTAGACATCCCGTCACAGATACGCAGTATTTT.

This clonotype has ten or more counts. At one boundary the junction diverges from the germline segment, which might be a read error. The chain carries TRBV20-1 and TRBJ2-3; 13 bases align to TRBD2. The CDR3 runs to 17 residues. CDR1 and CDR2 from the germline V gene are DFQATT and SNEGSKA (reference sequence). This CDR3 reads CSARATSGGFSTYTQYF. The CDR3 DNA follows: TGCAGTGCTAGAGCGACTAGCGGGGGGTTTAGCACATATACGCAGTATTTT.